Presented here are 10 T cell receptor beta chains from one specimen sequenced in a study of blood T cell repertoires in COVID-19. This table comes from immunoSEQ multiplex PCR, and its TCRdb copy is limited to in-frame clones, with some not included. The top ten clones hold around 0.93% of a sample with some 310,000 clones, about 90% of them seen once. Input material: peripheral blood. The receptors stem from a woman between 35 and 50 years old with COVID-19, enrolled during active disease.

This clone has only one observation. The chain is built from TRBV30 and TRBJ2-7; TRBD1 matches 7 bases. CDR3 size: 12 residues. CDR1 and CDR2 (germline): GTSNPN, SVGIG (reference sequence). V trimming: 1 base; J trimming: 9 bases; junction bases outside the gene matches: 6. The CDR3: CAWSGTGSPQYF. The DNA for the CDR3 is TGTGCCTGGAGTGGGACAGGTTCACCGCAGTACTTC.

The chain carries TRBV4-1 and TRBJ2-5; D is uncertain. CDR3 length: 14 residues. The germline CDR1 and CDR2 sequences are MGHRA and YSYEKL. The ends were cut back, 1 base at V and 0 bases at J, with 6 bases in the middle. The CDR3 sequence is CASSQGHDQETQYF. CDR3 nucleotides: TGCGCCAGCAGCCAAGGACACGACCAAGAGACCCAGTACTTC.

The CDR3 spells CASTGTYEQYF. CDR3 coding DNA: TGTGCCAGCACCGGGACTTACGAGCAGTACTTC. V gene TRBV7-2 combines with J gene TRBJ2-7; weak D call: TRBD2 (6 bases). The CDR3 is 11 residues long. Trimming left V 7 bases short and J 4 bases short, with 8 bases between. Germline loops: CDR1 SGHTA, CDR2 FQGNSA.

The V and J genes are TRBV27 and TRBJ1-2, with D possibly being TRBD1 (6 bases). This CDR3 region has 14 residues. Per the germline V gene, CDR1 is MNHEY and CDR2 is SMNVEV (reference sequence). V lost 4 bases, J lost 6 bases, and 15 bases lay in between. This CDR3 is CASSYEGQSDGYTF. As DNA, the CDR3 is TGTGCCAGCAGTTATGAGGGACAAAGTGATGGCTACACCTTC.

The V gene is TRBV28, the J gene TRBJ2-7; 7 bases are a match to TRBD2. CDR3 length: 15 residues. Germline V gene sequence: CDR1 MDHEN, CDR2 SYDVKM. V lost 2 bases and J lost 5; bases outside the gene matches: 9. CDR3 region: CASSLAGALQHEQYF. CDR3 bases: TGTGCCAGCAGTTTAGCGGGAGCCCTCCAGCACGAGCAGTACTTC.

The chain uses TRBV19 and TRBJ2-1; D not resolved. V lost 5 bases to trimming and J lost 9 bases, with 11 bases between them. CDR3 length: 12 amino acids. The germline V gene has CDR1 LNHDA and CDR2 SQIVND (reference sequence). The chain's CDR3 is CASSSERSEQFF. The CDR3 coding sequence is TGTGCCAGTAGTTCCGAGAGGAGTGAGCAGTTCTTC.

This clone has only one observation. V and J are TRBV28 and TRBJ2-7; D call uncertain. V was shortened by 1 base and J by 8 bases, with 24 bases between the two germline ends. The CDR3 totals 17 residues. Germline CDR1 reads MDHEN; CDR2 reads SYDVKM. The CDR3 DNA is TGTGCCAGCAGTTTATCATCATTGGTTGACATAGACGTAAAGCAGTACTTC. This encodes CASSLSSLVDIDVKQYF.

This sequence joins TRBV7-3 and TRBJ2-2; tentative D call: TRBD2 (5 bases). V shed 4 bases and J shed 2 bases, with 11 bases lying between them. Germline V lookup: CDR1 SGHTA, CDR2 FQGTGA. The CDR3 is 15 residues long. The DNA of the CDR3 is TGTGCCAGCAGCTATACCGGGATTAACACCGGGGAGCTGTTTTTT. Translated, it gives CASSYTGINTGELFF.

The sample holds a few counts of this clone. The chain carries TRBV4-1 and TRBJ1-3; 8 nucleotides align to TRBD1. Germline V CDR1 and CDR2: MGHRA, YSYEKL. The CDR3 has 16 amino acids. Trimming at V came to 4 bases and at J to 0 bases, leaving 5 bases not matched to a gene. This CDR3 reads CASSLTGGSSGNTIYF. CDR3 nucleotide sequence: TGCGCCAGCAGCCTTACAGGGGGAAGCTCTGGAAACACCATATATTTT.

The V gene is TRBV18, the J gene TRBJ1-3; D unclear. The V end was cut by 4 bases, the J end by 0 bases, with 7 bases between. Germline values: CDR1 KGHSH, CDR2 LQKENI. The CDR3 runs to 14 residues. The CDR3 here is CASSQQSSGNTIYF. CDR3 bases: TGTGCCAGCTCACAACAGAGCTCTGGAAACACCATATATTTT.